What follows is one T cell receptor (beta chain) and its context. Trimming cost V 2 bases and J 5 bases, with 0 bases left between them. The CDR3 contains 11 residues. Germline V CDR1 and CDR2: KGHDR, SFDVKD. This specimen comes from a study of blood T cells in healthy people across ages. A second PCR, run for about 6 to 12 cycles, used a sample-barcoded 5' primer plus a J-beta primer mix. One entry per CDR3 protein, called by TCRdb with MiXCR from the 5' RACE reads. This table holds about 1.1 million distinct CDR3 sequences, less than 45% found once. What was sequenced was blood. This chain links TRBV24-1 with TRBJ1-5, with D uncertain. This clonotype was sampled from a man younger than 35 in good health. CDR3 protein: CATSDYQPQHF. CDR3 sequence (DNA): TGTGCCACCAGTGATTATCAGCCCCAGCATTTT.